These 27 T cell receptor beta chains originate from one sample sequenced in a study of blood T cell repertoires in COVID-19. Only in-frame clones appear in the TCRdb table, and some are missing; sequencing was by immunoSEQ multiplex PCR. In the table there are some 130,000 clones, around 80% of which are singletons. The material sequenced was peripheral blood. These receptor sequences come from a man between 60 and 70 years old with acute or convalescent COVID-19.

V is TRBV10-3 and J is TRBJ1-5; 8 nucleotides agree with TRBD1. This CDR3 contains 14 residues. J was trimmed by 0 bases and V by 10 bases; bases with no gene match: 5. CDR1 is ENHRY and CDR2 is SYGVKD in the germline V gene. This CDR3 reads CATRTGTSNQPQHF. The CDR3 DNA reads as TGTGCCACCCGGACAGGGACTAGCAATCAGCCCCAGCATTTT.

This clone was seen a few times. This sequence joins TRBV28 and TRBJ1-6, with a tentative D call TRBD1 (6 bases). The CDR3 length is 13 residues. Germline-derived CDR1 and CDR2 are MDHEN and SYDVKM. The germline V and J ends were trimmed by 7 bases and 14 bases, with 18 bases remaining between them. CDR3 sequence: CASIEDSSSALHF. The CDR3 DNA reads TGTGCCAGCATCGAGGACAGTAGTTCGGCCCTCCACTTT.

This clone has only a few counts. V gene TRBV3-1 (or the pseudogene TRBV3-2) combines with J gene TRBJ1-3; 8 bases align to TRBD1. The V gene's germline CDR1 is LGHDT and CDR2 YNNKEL (reference sequence). Trimming removed 7 bases from V and 4 bases from J; junction bases left unmatched: 6. The CDR3 sequence is 14 residues long. CDR3 nucleotides: TGTGCCAGCACCCTGACAGGGGCAGGAAACACCATATATTTT. This sequence encodes CASTLTGAGNTIYF.

On this clone itself: An end of the junction does not agree with germline; a read error may underlie this. The chain uses TRBV7-7 and TRBJ2-5, with a tentative D call TRBD1 (6 bases). Germline loops: CDR1 SSHAT, CDR2 FNYEAQ (reference sequence). This CDR3 has 14 residues. The CDR3 DNA is TGTGCTAGCAGCCCTGTCGACAGGCAAGAGACCCAGTACTTC. Translating gives CASSPVDRQETQYF.

The CDR3 nucleotides are TGTGCCAGCAGTTACCGGACGGGAGAAAAACTGTTTTTT. It translates to CASSYRTGEKLFF. V usage is TRBV25-1 and J usage is TRBJ1-4; D gene ambiguous. Trimming removed 5 bases at V and 8 bases at J, with 12 bases between. This CDR3 is built from 13 residues. CDR1 MGHDK and CDR2 SYGVNS come from the germline V gene.

V gene TRBV6-4 combines with J gene TRBJ1-1; possible D gene TRBD1, 6 bases. CDR1 is MRHNA, CDR2 SNTAGT, per germline. V was pared by 0 bases and J by 7 bases, with 9 bases between. This CDR3 comprises 13 residues. This CDR3 is CASSDSGGHEAFF. In nucleotides, the CDR3 is TGTGCCAGCAGTGACTCGGGGGGGCATGAAGCTTTCTTT.

V is TRBV14 and J is TRBJ2-7; a weak D match, TRBD1 (6 bases). Germline loops: CDR1 SGHDN, CDR2 FVKESK. This CDR3 contains 14 residues. Trimming cost V 1 base and J 6 bases, with 13 bases left between them. Written as DNA, the CDR3 is TGTGCCAGCAGCCAAGCTTCAGCAGGGGCCGAGCAGTACTTC. Its protein product is CASSQASAGAEQYF.

This clone was recorded only once. The rearrangement uses TRBV30 and TRBJ2-2; 13 bases map to TRBD2. Trimming took 2 bases from V and 7 from J; bases not matched to a gene: 7. From germline, CDR1 is GTSNPN and CDR2 SVGIG (reference sequence). The CDR3 is made up of 16 amino acids. Written as DNA, the CDR3 is TGTGCCTGGAGTCTTGGACTAGCGGGAGTTGGCGGGGAGCTGTTTTTT. As protein: CAWSLGLAGVGGELFF.

The chain links TRBV4-3 to TRBJ2-1; 9 bases line up with TRBD2. The CDR3 extends over 16 amino acids. Germline lookup yields CDR1 LGHNA and CDR2 YSLEER. Trimming at V came to 2 bases and at J to 1 base, leaving 3 bases not matched to a gene. CDR3 amino acids: CASSQLGLASYNEQFF. CDR3 DNA sequence: TGCGCCAGCAGCCAACTTGGACTAGCGTCCTACAATGAGCAGTTCTTC.

V gene TRBV7-2 combines with J gene TRBJ2-5; 7 bases align to TRBD1. CDR1 and CDR2 (germline): SGHTA, FQGNSA. The CDR3 extends over 15 amino acids. The J segment lost 5 bases and the V segment lost 4 bases, leaving 10 bases of the junction unmatched. CDR3 bases: TGTGCCAGCAGCTCCTCGACAGGGTCGGTTGAGACCCAGTACTTC. This codes for CASSSSTGSVETQYF.

The chain uses TRBV4-2 and TRBJ1-2; 7 bases are shared with TRBD1. Germline CDR1 LGHNA, CDR2 YNFKEQ. The ends lost 1 base at V and 8 bases at J; junction bases unmatched: 10. The CDR3 has 15 residues. CDR3 sequence reads: CASSQVPPGGSGYTF. The CDR3 nucleotides are TGTGCCAGCAGCCAAGTCCCGCCAGGGGGAAGCGGCTACACCTTC.

The V call is TRBV4-2, the J call TRBJ2-1; 14 positions agree with TRBD2. This CDR3 is built from 15 residues. V was pared by 5 bases and J by 8 bases, with 5 bases of the junction left unmatched. Looked up from germline, CDR1 is LGHNA and CDR2 is YNFKEQ. The CDR3 DNA reads TGTGCCAGCAGCAGACTAGCGGGAGGGCCGGATGAGCAGTTCTTC. Translating gives CASSRLAGGPDEQFF.

This clone came up a few times. V usage is TRBV7-2 and J usage is TRBJ2-1, with 7 bases matching TRBD2. V was clipped by 4 bases and J by 2 bases; unmatched bases: 8. Germline CDR1 is SGHTA and CDR2 is FQGNSA. CDR3 length equals 16 residues. The CDR3 DNA is TGTGCCAGCAGCTCCTCCGGGACTACCCCCTACAATGAGCAGTTCTTC. Its protein product is CASSSSGTTPYNEQFF.

The chain uses TRBV6-5 and TRBJ2-7; 8 bases line up with TRBD2. This CDR3 comprises 15 residues. V dropped 2 bases and J dropped 2; count of bases not matched to a gene: 5. Germline CDR1 MNHEY, CDR2 SVGAGI. The CDR3 is CASSYEAGAAYEQYF. In DNA, the CDR3 is TGTGCCAGCAGTTACGAAGCGGGAGCAGCCTACGAGCAGTACTTC.

The chain employs TRBV2 and TRBJ2-5, with a weak D call TRBD1 (5 bases). V dropped 6 bases and J dropped 9 bases, with 11 bases sitting between them. Germline V CDR1 and CDR2: SNHLY, FYNNEI. The CDR3 runs 11 residues. The CDR3 here is CASSDQGPQYF. The CDR3 DNA reads TGTGCCAGCAGCGACCAGGGCCCCCAGTACTTC.

This clone has a handful of counts. CDR3 in amino acids: CASSSSAGGIEQYF. DNA of the CDR3: TGTGCCAGCAGCTCCTCGGCGGGAGGAATCGAGCAGTACTTC. This chain uses TRBV7-2 with TRBJ2-7; the match to TRBD2 covers 8 bases. Per germline, CDR1 SGHTA and CDR2 FQGNSA. Trimming at V came to 4 bases and at J to 6 bases, leaving 8 bases not matched to a gene. This CDR3 is 14 amino acids long.

The chain has TRBV6-2 or TRBV6-3 and TRBJ1-1; D call uncertain. Germline V lookup: CDR1 MNHEY, CDR2 SVGEGT. The ends were cut back, 6 bases at V and 8 bases at J, with 19 bases in the middle. The CDR3 contains 14 residues. The CDR3 nucleotides are TGTGCCAGCAGCTGGACGCCTGAGGAGGCGGAAGCTTTCTTT. Encoded protein: CASSWTPEEAEAFF.

Concerning this clone itself: Different DNA sequences within this sample yield the same CDR3. The V and J genes are TRBV9 and TRBJ2-7; 13 positions match TRBD2. The length of the CDR3 is 15 residues. Germline CDR1 and CDR2: SGDLS and YYNGEE. J gave up 3 bases and V 0 bases, and 0 bases lay outside the gene matches. The CDR3: CASSVGTSGSYEQYF. In DNA, the CDR3 is TGTGCCAGCAGCGTAGGGACTAGCGGGAGCTACGAGCAGTACTTC.

This clone was seen a handful of times. The rearrangement joins TRBV28 to TRBJ1-4, with D uncertain. Per the germline V gene, CDR1 is MDHEN and CDR2 is SYDVKM. V shed 6 bases and J shed 9 bases, with 11 bases lying between them. This CDR3 is 12 amino acids long. CDR3 coding DNA: TGTGCCAGCAGCCCCCCTAGGCAAAAACTGTTTTTT. It is translated as CASSPPRQKLFF.

This chain joins TRBV5-5 and TRBJ1-1, with D maybe TRBD1 (6 bases). Germline CDR1 reads SGHKS; CDR2 reads YYEKEE (reference sequence). Trimming cost V 4 bases and J 1 base, with 20 bases left between them. This CDR3 region has 17 residues. The CDR3 DNA reads TGTGCCAGCAGCCCACCCGGGACACAAATGCGGAACACTGAAGCTTTCTTT. Translating it yields CASSPPGTQMRNTEAFF. Using reference TRBV5-5 and TRBJ1-1 for the parts outside the CDR3, the full variable domain is DAGVTQSPTHLIKTRGQQVTLRCSPISGHKSVSWYQQVLGQGPQFIFQYYEKEERGRGNFPDRFSARQFPNYSSELNVNALLLGDSALYLCASSPPGTQMRNTEAFFGQGTRLTVV.

V usage is TRBV7-2 and J usage is TRBJ2-1, with TRBD2 identical over 8 bases. The CDR3 loop spans 15 amino acids. V was clipped by 2 bases and J by 4 bases; unmatched bases: 4. Germline CDR1 is SGHTA and CDR2 is FQGNSA. CDR3 in DNA: TGTGCCAGCAGCTTAAGTAGCGGGATGTACAATGAGCAGTTCTTC. Amino acid sequence: CASSLSSGMYNEQFF. The entire variable domain, with the rest obtained from reference TRBV7-2 and TRBJ2-1, is as follows: GAGVSQSPSNKVTEKGKDVELRCDPISGHTALYWYRQSLGQGLEFLIYFQGNSAPDKSGLPSDRFSAERTGGSVSTLTIQRTQQEDSAVYLCASSLSSGMYNEQFFGPGTRLTVL.

This clone was detected only a few times. The chain joins TRBV6-2 or TRBV6-3 to TRBJ2-5, with 12 bases lining up with TRBD1. J gave up 6 bases and V 5 bases, and 4 bases lay outside the gene matches. Germline values: CDR1 MNHEY, CDR2 SVGEGT. This CDR3 contains 14 residues. This CDR3 reads CASSPGTGGQTQYF. CDR3 sequence (DNA): TGTGCCAGCAGTCCCGGGACAGGGGGCCAGACCCAGTACTTC.

The chain employs TRBV30 and TRBJ1-3; 10 bases are a match to TRBD1. The germline V gene has CDR1 GTSNPN and CDR2 SVGIG (reference sequence). The CDR3 has 15 amino acids. Trimming removed 3 bases from V and 2 bases from J; junction bases left unmatched: 4. CDR3 sequence (DNA): TGTGCCTGGAGCCGGGACAGGGGACCTGGAAACACCATATATTTT. Translated, it gives CAWSRDRGPGNTIYF.

The chain couples TRBV11-2 to TRBJ2-7; D not certain. Trimming took 1 base from V and 2 from J, leaving 6 bases between them. CDR3 length: 13 residues. Germline V CDR1 and CDR2: SGHAT, FQNNGV. Written as DNA, the CDR3 is TGTGCCAGCAGCTTAGTACAAGCCTACGAGCAGTACTTC. Protein: CASSLVQAYEQYF.

In this sample, this clone turned up once. The chain has TRBV6-2 or TRBV6-3 and TRBJ1-6; D remains ambiguous. Germline V lookup: CDR1 MNHEY, CDR2 SVGEGT. V lost 5 bases and J lost 7, with 9 bases in between. There are 13 residues in the CDR3. DNA of the CDR3: TGTGCCAGCAGTAACGGACTGAATTCACCCCTCCACTTT. It specifies CASSNGLNSPLHF.

The chain employs TRBV14 and TRBJ2-7; 7 bases fit TRBD1. Germline CDR1 is SGHDN and CDR2 is FVKESK. V dropped 5 bases and J dropped 5; count of bases not matched to a gene: 9. The CDR3 length is 14 residues. The CDR3 coding sequence is TGTGCCAGCAGCGACAGGGTTGACTATGACGAGCAGTACTTC. Its translation is CASSDRVDYDEQYF.

This clone was picked up one time. The chain carries TRBV5-1 and TRBJ2-3; D ambiguous. V was cut by 1 base and J by 0 bases, with 6 bases left in between. Germline CDR1 SGHRS, CDR2 YFSETQ. The CDR3 runs 14 residues. As DNA, the CDR3 is TGCGCCAGCAGCTTGTTAGCTAGCACAGATACGCAGTATTTT. Translating gives CASSLLASTDTQYF.